Listed here are 29 T cell receptor beta chains from one sample, sequenced in a study of blood T cell repertoires in COVID-19. Sequencing used immunoSEQ multiplex PCR; TCRdb keeps in-frame clones, though not all of them. Of about 200,000 clones detected, approximately 91% appear once; the ten largest clones hold about 6.3%. Sequencing input: peripheral blood. Receptors were obtained from a man in his sixties who had recovered from COVID-19.

This chain joins TRBV29-1 and TRBJ2-5, with TRBD2 matching over 9 bases. The CDR3 is 14 amino acids. Germline trimming cut 3 bases from V and 4 bases from J; bases unmatched to any gene: 6. Germline-derived CDR1 and CDR2 are SQVTM and ANQGSEA. CDR3 nucleotides: TGCAGCGTTGACATAGCGGGAGTTGGAGAGACCCAGTACTTC. Residues: CSVDIAGVGETQYF.

The CDR3 DNA sequence: TGTGCCAGCAGTCCGAACAGGGCGTGGGGGGCCAACGTCCTGACTTTC. Protein product: CASSPNRAWGANVLTF. The chain employs TRBV6-6 and TRBJ2-6, with a tentative D call TRBD1 (6 bases). The germline CDR1 and CDR2 sequences are MNHNY and SVGAGI (reference sequence). Trimming pared 5 bases from V and 4 bases from J, leaving 15 bases between. CDR3 length: 16 amino acids.

This clone was seen just once. The chain joins TRBV30 to TRBJ1-5, with D hard to call. The germline V and J ends were trimmed by 2 bases and 5 bases, with 13 bases remaining between them. CDR3 length: 14 residues. Germline V gene data show CDR1 as GTSNPN and CDR2 as SVGIG (reference sequence). Written as DNA, the CDR3 is TGTGCCTGGAGTCGCCAAGGCGGGCATCAGCCCCAGCATTTT. Translated, it gives CAWSRQGGHQPQHF.

V usage is TRBV28 and J usage is TRBJ2-7; weak D call: TRBD1 (6 bases). CDR3 length: 12 residues. From germline, CDR1 is MDHEN and CDR2 SYDVKM. Trimming removed 10 bases from V and 3 bases from J, with 13 bases in between. This CDR3 is CAISDRIYEQYF. CDR3 nucleotide sequence: TGTGCCATCTCAGACAGGATCTACGAGCAGTACTTC.

The V and J genes are TRBV13 and TRBJ2-2; TRBD1 matches 7 bases. V lost 4 bases, J lost 3 bases, and 8 bases stayed unmatched. This CDR3 region has 16 residues. Germline V gives CDR1 PRHDT, CDR2 FYEKMQ (reference sequence). CDR3 nucleotides: TGTGCCAGCAGCTGGGTGGACAGGAAAGACACCGGGGAGCTGTTTTTT. It codes for CASSWVDRKDTGELFF. The entire variable domain, with the rest obtained from reference TRBV13 and TRBJ2-2, is as follows: AAGVIQSPRHLIKEKRETATLKCYPIPRHDTVYWYQQGPGQDPQFLISFYEKMQSDKGSIPDRFSAQQFSDYHSELNMSSLELGDSALYFCASSWVDRKDTGELFFGEGSRLTVL.

In DNA form, the CDR3 reads TGCAGCGTTATGTGGGGGCGCGAGCAGTACTTC. It is translated as CSVMWGREQYF. The chain couples TRBV29-1 to TRBJ2-7, with a weak D call TRBD1 (6 bases). The germline gives CDR1 SQVTM, CDR2 ANQGSEA. Deletions cut 5 bases from V and 6 bases from J, with 11 bases between. The CDR3 length is 11 residues.

V gene TRBV7-9 combines with J gene TRBJ2-1; 11 bases match TRBD2. The CDR3 has 14 residues. Germline CDR1 SEHNR, CDR2 FQNEAQ (reference sequence). Trimming at V came to 5 bases and at J to 9 bases, leaving 6 bases not matched to a gene. The CDR3, as DNA: TGTGCCAGCAGCCAAGGAGGGACTAGCGGTGAGCAGTTCTTC. Its translation: CASSQGGTSGEQFF.

This clone was counted between two and nine times. CDR3 coding DNA: TGTGCCAGCAGTTTGTGGGCCAGGATCACCGGGGAGCTGTTTTTT. Amino acid sequence: CASSLWARITGELFF. The chain joins TRBV28 to TRBJ2-2; unclear D gene. This CDR3 contains 15 residues. Germline V gene lookup returns CDR1 MDHEN and CDR2 SYDVKM. V was clipped by 3 bases and J by 4 bases, with 12 bases between them.

The chain employs TRBV6-5 and TRBJ2-7, with D maybe TRBD1 (6 bases). The ends were cut back, 6 bases at V and 3 bases at J, with 18 bases in the middle. Germline lookup yields CDR1 MNHEY and CDR2 SVGAGI. The CDR3 totals 15 residues. The CDR3 nucleotides read TGTGCCAGCAGGGACTGGGACACCCGGAGCTACGAGCAGTACTTC. This gives the protein CASRDWDTRSYEQYF.

The genes are TRBV6-5 and TRBJ1-3, with 9 positions matching TRBD1. Trimming removed 4 bases from V and 5 bases from J; junction bases left unmatched: 9. Germline-derived CDR1 and CDR2 are MNHEY and SVGAGI. The CDR3 loop spans 16 amino acids. CDR3 sequence: CASSSTGQGKRNTIYF. The CDR3 DNA sequence: TGTGCCAGCAGTTCCACGGGACAGGGAAAGCGAAACACCATATATTTT.

The chain links TRBV2 to TRBJ1-5; 7 bases are shared with TRBD1. Germline V lookup: CDR1 SNHLY, CDR2 FYNNEI. This CDR3 region has 16 residues. The V gene end was trimmed by 0 bases and the J gene end by 7 bases; junction bases not matched to a gene: 9. The chain's CDR3 is CASSEALTGDNQPQHF. Here the CDR3 DNA reads TGTGCCAGCAGTGAAGCGCTCACAGGGGATAACCAGCCCCAGCATTTT.

The chain combines TRBV2 with TRBJ2-7, with TRBD2 matching over 7 bases. Trimming at V came to 0 bases and at J to 6 bases, leaving 8 bases not matched to a gene. Germline V lookup: CDR1 SNHLY, CDR2 FYNNEI. The CDR3 is 15 residues long. CDR3 sequence reads: CASSEARGSGAEQYF. CDR3 in DNA: TGTGCCAGCAGTGAAGCACGGGGGAGCGGGGCCGAGCAGTACTTC.

In its sample, this clone was seen once. The chain is built from TRBV23-1 and TRBJ2-7; weak D call: TRBD1 (6 bases). TRBV23-1 is an ORF, and what it does is uncertain. This CDR3 is built from 14 residues. V lost 6 bases and J lost 7, with 19 bases in between. The CDR3 DNA reads TGCGCCAGCAGCGGCGGACAGTCGACCAAGGAGCAGTACTTC. Amino acids: CASSGGQSTKEQYF.

The V call is TRBV4-3, the J call TRBJ2-4, with D hard to call. CDR1 and CDR2 from the germline V gene are LGHNA and YSLEER. With 3 bases removed from V and 2 bases from J, the gap between germline ends came to 8 bases. This CDR3 spans 14 amino acids. CDR3 nucleotides: TGCGCCAGCAGCCAGGCGGTAACCAAAAACATTCAGTACTTC. Translating it yields CASSQAVTKNIQYF.

The chain joins TRBV19 to TRBJ2-2; 7 bases are a match to TRBD1. The germline V gene encodes CDR1 LNHDA and CDR2 SQIVND (reference sequence). CDR3 length: 14 residues. V was pared by 7 bases and J by 0 bases, with 2 bases of the junction left unmatched. In DNA, the CDR3 is TGTGCCAGTATAGACAGGGCGAACACCGGGGAGCTGTTTTTT. Its translation is CASIDRANTGELFF.

J is TRBJ1-5 and V is TRBV2; D gene ambiguous. V lost 5 bases and J lost 6, with 8 bases in between. Germline CDR1 is SNHLY and CDR2 is FYNNEI. The CDR3 consists of 12 residues. DNA of the CDR3: TGTGCCAGCAGTCCCCGCGGTCAGCCCCAGCATTTT. This encodes CASSPRGQPQHF.

This clone showed up just once. This rearrangement joins TRBV4-2 to TRBJ2-2; D is ambiguous. Germline assignment: CDR1 LGHNA and CDR2 YNFKEQ. The CDR3 totals 15 residues. V was shortened by 0 bases and J by 7 bases, with 12 bases between the two germline ends. The CDR3 DNA reads TGTGCCAGCAGCCAAGACCCTAGAGTTCACGGGGAGCTGTTTTTT. Translated: CASSQDPRVHGELFF.

The chain links TRBV28 to TRBJ2-7; possibly TRBD2 for D (6 bases). Germline V gene data show CDR1 as MDHEN and CDR2 as SYDVKM. V was clipped by 5 bases and J by 3 bases, with 20 bases between them. The CDR3 is 16 amino acids. CDR3 sequence reads: CASSTSGLPLGYEQYF. The CDR3 DNA reads TGTGCCAGCAGTACCTCGGGACTCCCCCTGGGCTACGAGCAGTACTTC.

The chain recombines TRBV2 with TRBJ2-1; 8 bases are shared with TRBD2. This CDR3 region has 16 residues. The germline CDR1 and CDR2 sequences are SNHLY and FYNNEI. Trimming at V came to 10 bases and at J to 4 bases, leaving 15 bases not matched to a gene. CDR3 DNA sequence: TGTGCCATACTAAGCGGGAGTCCCCCCTTTTACAATGAGCAGTTCTTC. Its protein is CAILSGSPPFYNEQFF.

A few counts support this clone. The chain has TRBV7-8 and TRBJ1-1; 7 nucleotides line up with TRBD1. After removal of 3 bases from V and 6 bases from J, the junction contained 4 bases not matched to a gene. From germline, CDR1 is SGHVS and CDR2 FQNEAQ. The CDR3 is 13 amino acids. CDR3 sequence reads: CASSFAGQPEAFF. CDR3 coding DNA: TGTGCCAGCAGCTTCGCGGGACAGCCTGAAGCTTTCTTT.

This chain connects TRBV7-3 to TRBJ2-6; TRBD1 matches 7 bases. Looked up from germline, CDR1 is SGHTA and CDR2 is FQGTGA. The V gene end was trimmed by 2 bases and the J gene end by 2 bases; junction bases not matched to a gene: 0. The length of the CDR3 is 15 residues. CDR3 DNA: TGTGCCAGCAGCTTAGACAGGGCTGGGGCCAACGTCCTGACTTTC. It yields the protein CASSLDRAGANVLTF.

This chain joins TRBV4-3 and TRBJ1-5; D remains ambiguous. Between the trimmed V and J ends, which lost 0 bases and 3 bases, there was a span of 6 bases. CDR1 is LGHNA, CDR2 YSLEER, per germline. This CDR3 is built from 14 residues. CDR3 region: CASSQDSFNQPQHF. As DNA, the CDR3 is TGCGCCAGCAGCCAAGATTCCTTCAATCAGCCCCAGCATTTT.

This clone was found once. The chain joins TRBV7-2 to TRBJ2-1, with TRBD1 identical over 7 bases. There are 17 residues in the CDR3. Germline CDR1 and CDR2: SGHTA and FQGNSA. Trimming cost V 2 bases and J 3 bases; bases outside gene matches: 10. CDR3 amino acids: CASSLRGGASFYNEQFF. CDR3 DNA sequence: TGTGCCAGCAGCTTACGAGGGGGCGCTTCTTTCTACAATGAGCAGTTCTTC.

The gene calls are TRBV10-1 and TRBJ1-2, with 8 bases matching TRBD1. Germline CDR1 WNHNN, CDR2 SYGVQD (reference sequence). The CDR3 runs to 14 residues. V shed 10 bases and J 3 bases; nucleotides not matched to a gene: 10. The CDR3 bases are TGCGCCAACAGGAAGGACAGGGACCACTATGGCTACACCTTC. It translates to CANRKDRDHYGYTF.

V and J are TRBV20-1 and TRBJ2-1; 10 bases line up with TRBD2. The CDR3 is made up of 13 amino acids. J gave up 10 bases and V 4 bases, and 7 bases lay outside the gene matches. Germline CDR1 DFQATT, CDR2 SNEGSKA (reference sequence). The CDR3 protein is CSAIDLAGEEQFF. The CDR3 coding sequence is TGCAGTGCTATTGACCTAGCGGGAGAGGAGCAGTTCTTC.

This chain links TRBV7-9 with TRBJ1-5; D unclear. V was pared by 5 bases and J by 3 bases, with 14 bases between. CDR3 size: 15 residues. Germline V gene lookup returns CDR1 SEHNR and CDR2 FQNEAQ (reference sequence). The CDR3 sequence is CASSPSGSLNQPQHF. In DNA, the CDR3 is TGTGCCAGCAGCCCCTCGGGGAGCCTCAATCAGCCCCAGCATTTT.

V usage is TRBV19 and J usage is TRBJ2-2; D is unclear. The CDR3 sequence is 14 residues long. V lost 3 bases and J lost 5, with 10 bases in between. Germline CDR1 LNHDA, CDR2 SQIVND (reference sequence). The CDR3 region has the DNA TGTGCCAGTAGTATCGTGTCGGGTACCGGGGAGCTGTTTTTT. This codes for CASSIVSGTGELFF.

This chain links TRBV12-5 with TRBJ2-7; D perhaps matches TRBD2 (6 bases). Germline assignment: CDR1 LGHNT and CDR2 FRNRAP. This CDR3 spans 16 amino acids. The germline V and J ends were trimmed by 0 bases and 1 base, with 13 bases remaining between them. CDR3: CASGLVRGKESYEQYF. The CDR3 DNA is TGTGCTAGTGGTTTGGTACGCGGGAAGGAATCCTACGAGCAGTACTTC.

The J gene is TRBJ2-5, the V gene TRBV5-6; 11 bases are shared with TRBD2. This CDR3 contains 13 residues. Looked up from germline, CDR1 is SGHDT and CDR2 is YYEEEE. J was trimmed by 6 bases and V by 5 bases; bases with no gene match: 3. CDR3 in amino acids: CASSLAGGKTQYF. In DNA, the CDR3 is TGTGCCAGCAGTCTAGCGGGGGGAAAGACCCAGTACTTC.